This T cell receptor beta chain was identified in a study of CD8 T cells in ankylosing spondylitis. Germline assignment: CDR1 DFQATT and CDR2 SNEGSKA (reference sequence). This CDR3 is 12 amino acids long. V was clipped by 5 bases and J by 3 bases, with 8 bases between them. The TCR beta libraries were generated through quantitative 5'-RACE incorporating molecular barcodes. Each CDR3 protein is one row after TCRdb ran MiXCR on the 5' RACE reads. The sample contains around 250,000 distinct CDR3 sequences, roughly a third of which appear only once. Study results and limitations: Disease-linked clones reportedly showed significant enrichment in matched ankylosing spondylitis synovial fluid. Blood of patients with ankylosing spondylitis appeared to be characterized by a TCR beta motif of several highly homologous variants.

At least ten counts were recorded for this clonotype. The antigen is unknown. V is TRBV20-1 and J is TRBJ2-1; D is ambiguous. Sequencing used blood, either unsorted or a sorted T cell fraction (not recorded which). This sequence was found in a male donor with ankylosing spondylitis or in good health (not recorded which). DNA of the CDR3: TGCAGTGCTTCGACGGACTACAATGAGCAGTTCTTC. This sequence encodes CSASTDYNEQFF.